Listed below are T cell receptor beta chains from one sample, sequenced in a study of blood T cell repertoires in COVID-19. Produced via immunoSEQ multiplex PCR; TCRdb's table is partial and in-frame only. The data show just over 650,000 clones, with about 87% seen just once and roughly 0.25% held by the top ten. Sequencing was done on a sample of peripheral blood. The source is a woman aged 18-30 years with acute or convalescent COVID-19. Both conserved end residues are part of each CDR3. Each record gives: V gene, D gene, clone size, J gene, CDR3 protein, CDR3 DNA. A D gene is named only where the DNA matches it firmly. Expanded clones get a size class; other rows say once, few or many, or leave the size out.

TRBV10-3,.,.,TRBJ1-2,CAISPEERSSRYTF,TGTGCCATCAGCCCTGAGGAGCGAAGTAGTCGCTACACCTTC
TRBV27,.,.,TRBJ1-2,CASSLRGNYGYTF,TGTGCCAGCAGTTTAAGGGGTAACTATGGCTACACCTTC
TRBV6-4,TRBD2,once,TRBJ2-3,CASSAGTSGGNTQYF,TGTGCCAGCAGTGCCGGGACTAGCGGGGGGAATACGCAGTATTTT
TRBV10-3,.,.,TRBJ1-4,CAISGQGEKLFF,TGTGCCATCAGTGGTCAGGGTGAAAAACTGTTTTTT
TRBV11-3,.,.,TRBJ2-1,CASSLEGHGEQFF,TGTGCCAGCAGCTTAGAGGGGCACGGTGAGCAGTTCTTC
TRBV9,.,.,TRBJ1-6,CASSVSRVSPLHF,TGTGCCAGCAGCGTATCCAGGGTATCACCCCTCCACTTT
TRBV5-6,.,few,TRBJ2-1,CASSPVRVGNEQFF,TGTGCCAGCAGCCCTGTGCGGGTAGGTAATGAGCAGTTCTTC
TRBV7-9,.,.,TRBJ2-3,CASTKKGASTDTQYF,TGTGCCAGCACCAAAAAAGGAGCTAGCACAGATACGCAGTATTTT
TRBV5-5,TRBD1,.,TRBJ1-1,CASSLVAGGTEAFF,TGTGCCAGCAGCTTGGTGGCAGGGGGCACTGAAGCTTTCTTT
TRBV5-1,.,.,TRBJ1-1,CASSWGRNRNTEAFF,TGCGCCAGCAGCTGGGGGCGCAACCGGAACACTGAAGCTTTCTTT
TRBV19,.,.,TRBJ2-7,CASSPRGTEQYF,TGTGCCAGTAGTCCTCGGGGGACCGAGCAGTACTTC
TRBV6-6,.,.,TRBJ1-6,CASGGGSPLHF,TGTGCCAGCGGGGGGGGGTCACCCCTCCACTTT
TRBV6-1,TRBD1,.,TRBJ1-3,CASSAWDRGPSGNTIYF,TGTGCCAGCAGTGCCTGGGACAGGGGACCCTCTGGAAACACCATATATTTT
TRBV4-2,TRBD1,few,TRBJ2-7,CASSQDPGQPYEQYF,TGTGCCAGCAGCCAAGATCCGGGACAGCCCTACGAGCAGTACTTC
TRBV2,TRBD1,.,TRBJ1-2,CASTVDRASNYGYTF,TGTGCCAGCACCGTAGACAGGGCCTCTAACTATGGCTACACCTTC
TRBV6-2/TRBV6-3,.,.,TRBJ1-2,CASSYGQGPPDYTF,TGTGCCAGCAGTTACGGGCAGGGTCCTCCTGACTACACCTTC
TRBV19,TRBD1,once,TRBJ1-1,CASSPLQGATTEAFF,TGTGCCAGTAGTCCCCTACAGGGGGCGACCACTGAAGCTTTCTTT
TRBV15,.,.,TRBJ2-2,CATSSSTDTPRGELFF,TGTGCCACCAGCAGTTCGACGGACACACCCCGCGGGGAGCTGTTTTTT
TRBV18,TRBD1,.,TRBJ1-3,CASSPLSGQASGNTIYF,TGTGCCAGCTCACCACTTTCAGGACAGGCCTCTGGAAACACCATATATTTT
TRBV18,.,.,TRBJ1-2,CASSSFSGDGYTF,TGTGCCAGCTCCTCATTTTCAGGGGATGGCTACACCTTC
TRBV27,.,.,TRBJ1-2,CASSLSEGVLRGYTF,TGTGCCAGCAGTTTATCAGAAGGGGTTCTGAGGGGCTACACCTTC
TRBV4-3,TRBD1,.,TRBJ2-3,CASSQDLGQGPDTQYF,TGCGCCAGCAGCCAAGATCTGGGACAGGGACCAGATACGCAGTATTTT
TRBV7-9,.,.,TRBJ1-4,CASSLGRFNEKLFF,TGTGCCAGCAGCTTAGGCAGGTTTAATGAAAAACTGTTTTTT
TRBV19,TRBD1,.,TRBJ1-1,CASSIGPQGVPFF,TGTGCCAGTAGTATAGGACCTCAGGGGGTTCCTTTCTTT
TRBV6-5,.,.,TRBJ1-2,CASSYEGSGGYTF,TGTGCCAGCAGTTACGAAGGATCGGGGGGCTACACCTTC
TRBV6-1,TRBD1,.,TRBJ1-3,CASSEESGGAREIYF,TGTGCCAGCAGTGAAGAATCAGGGGGAGCCCGCGAAATATATTTT